The rows below give T cell receptor beta chains drawn from one sample of a study of T cell responses to AZD1222 COVID-19 vaccine. TCRdb keeps only in-frame clones here, not all; method: immunoSEQ multiplex PCR. The table includes 80,000 to 100,000 clones, nearly 90% detected once. The sample was peripheral blood, taken on day 0 of MenACWY control vaccination. The receptors were gathered from an adult in good health. CDR3s include the opening cysteine and the closing phenylalanine or tryptophan. Each record gives: D gene, clone size, J gene, V gene, CDR3 DNA, CDR3 protein. D genes are given only for firm matches. Size is stated for part of the rows, as once, few or many counts, or as a class when the clone is expanded.

>.|.|TRBJ2-3|TRBV5-4
TGTGCCAGCAGCTCCTCGGGGAGTGACACAGATACGCAGTATTTT
CASSSSGSDTDTQYF
>.|.|TRBJ1-1|TRBV7-6
TGTGCCAGCAGCGAGACAGCGAACACTGAAGCTTTCTTT
CASSETANTEAFF
>.|.|TRBJ1-2|TRBV7-3
TGTGCCAGCAGCTCCCCGACCCAAGGAGGCTACACCTTC
CASSSPTQGGYTF
>.|.|TRBJ2-5|TRBV7-3
TGTGCCAGCAGCTTAACGTCTAGCCCCCCAAGGAGCCAGTACTTC
CASSLTSSPPRSQYF
>.|.|TRBJ1-6|TRBV12-3/TRBV12-4
TGTGCCAGCGGAGGCAGGGGTAATTCACCCCTCCACTTT
CASGGRGNSPLHF
>.|.|TRBJ1-6|TRBV7-6
TGTGCCAGCAGCCCAGTTTCAGCGGGGGGTATTCCCCTCCACTTT
CASSPVSAGGIPLHF
>.|once|TRBJ1-1|TRBV6-5
TGTGCCAGCAGTTACTCAGTCAACACTGAAGCTTTCTTT
CASSYSVNTEAFF
>TRBD2|.|TRBJ2-3|TRBV29-1
TGCAGCGTTGGAGGACTAGTCACAGATACGCAGTATTTT
CSVGGLVTDTQYF
>.|.|TRBJ1-5|TRBV27
TGTGCCAGCAGTTTAGCGCAGTATAGCAATCAGCCCCAGCATTTT
CASSLAQYSNQPQHF
>TRBD1|.|TRBJ1-2|TRBV6-5
TGTGCCAGCACATCAGGGGGTTTGGTCTATGGCTACACCTTC
CASTSGGLVYGYTF
>TRBD1|.|TRBJ1-6|TRBV4-1
TGCGCCAGCAGCCAAGAGGGAGGGGGCAATTCACCCCTCCACTTT
CASSQEGGGNSPLHF